The entry below describes one T cell receptor (beta chain). Its antigen remains unknown. Regions amplified from RNA transcripts were the TCR beta CDR3 regions. First-round RT-PCR of the TCR CDR3 relied on the HTBI primer set. TCRdb re-called the multiplex PCR reads through MiXCR, storing one row per CDR3 protein. This sample has about 720,000 distinct CDR3 sequences, with about a sixth found just once. V shed 6 bases and J 4 bases; nucleotides not matched to a gene: 4. The CDR3 has 15 residues. Per germline, CDR1 MNHEY and CDR2 SVGAGI. Absent ophthalmopathy progression within 18 months defined stable Graves' hyperthyroidism. The sample is drawn from a study of T cells in Graves' hyperthyroidism and ophthalmopathy. Overall study context: At initial diagnosis, before any treatment had begun, peripheral blood was obtained.

Overall study results and limits: Most thyroid clonotypes that were expanded above 0.001 also turned up in blood.

The sample comprised blood. The source of this sequence is a man aged 18 to 30 with Graves' hyperthyroidism. V and J are TRBV6-5 and TRBJ2-2; 11 bases line up with TRBD1. The DNA for the CDR3 is TGTGCCAGCAGGGACAGGGGGCCGAGCACCGGGGAGCTGTTTTTT. This gives the protein CASRDRGPSTGELFF.